The 5 T cell receptor beta chains listed next were all sequenced from one sample in a study of T cells after yellow fever vaccination. In TCRdb, the 5' RACE reads were re-called with MiXCR into one record per CDR3 protein. The sample holds 250,000 to 400,000 distinct CDR3 sequences, 3.5% to 4.5% seen once. Sequencing used PBMCs, obtained 15 days after the yellow fever booster vaccination. These receptors were collected from a man aged 18 to 30 who received the YFV17D yellow fever vaccine.

The sample holds many counts of this clonotype. The DNA for the CDR3 is TGCAGTGCCAAGACTTATAGGGCAACTAATGAAAAACTGTTTTTT. Translation gives CSAKTYRATNEKLFF. The chain is built from TRBV20-1 and TRBJ1-4; no clear D. The ends were cut back, 6 bases at V and 0 bases at J, with 14 bases in the middle. Germline loops: CDR1 DFQATT, CDR2 SNEGSKA (reference sequence). The CDR3 is 15 residues long.

This chain uses TRBV20-1 with TRBJ1-4; no clear D gene. V lost 1 base, J lost 8 bases, and 11 bases lay in between. The CDR3 extends over 13 amino acids. Looked up from germline, CDR1 is DFQATT and CDR2 is SNEGSKA (reference sequence). This CDR3 is CSARAGLGEKLFF. CDR3 in DNA: TGCAGTGCTAGAGCTGGGCTTGGCGAAAAACTGTTTTTT.

The chain links TRBV7-2 to TRBJ2-4; 8 bases are shared with TRBD2. The CDR3 contains 17 residues. Germline-derived CDR1 and CDR2 are SGHTA and FQGNSA. The ends lost 5 bases at V and 3 bases at J; junction bases unmatched: 12. The chain's CDR3 is CASSLAFGGEGKNIQYF. As DNA, the CDR3 is TGTGCCAGCAGCCTTGCGTTCGGGGGGGAAGGCAAAAACATTCAGTACTTC.

The rearrangement uses TRBV27 and TRBJ2-2, with TRBD1 identical over 7 bases. The CDR3 length is 14 residues. Germline V gene data show CDR1 as MNHEY and CDR2 as SMNVEV (reference sequence). The junction had 7 bases not matched to a gene; V was cut back by 5 bases and J by 7 bases. CDR3 loop: CASSMRQGGGELFF. CDR3 DNA: TGTGCCAGCAGTATGCGACAGGGTGGCGGGGAGCTGTTTTTT.

This clonotype was recorded a few times. The chain uses TRBV6-6 and TRBJ1-2; 7 bases are a match to TRBD1. Germline loops: CDR1 MNHNY, CDR2 SVGAGI (reference sequence). The CDR3 covers 16 residues. V gave up 5 bases and J gave up 0 bases; unmatched junction bases: 9. The CDR3 is CASSAPDREANYGYTF. CDR3 DNA: TGTGCCAGCAGTGCTCCTGACAGGGAAGCTAACTATGGCTACACCTTC.